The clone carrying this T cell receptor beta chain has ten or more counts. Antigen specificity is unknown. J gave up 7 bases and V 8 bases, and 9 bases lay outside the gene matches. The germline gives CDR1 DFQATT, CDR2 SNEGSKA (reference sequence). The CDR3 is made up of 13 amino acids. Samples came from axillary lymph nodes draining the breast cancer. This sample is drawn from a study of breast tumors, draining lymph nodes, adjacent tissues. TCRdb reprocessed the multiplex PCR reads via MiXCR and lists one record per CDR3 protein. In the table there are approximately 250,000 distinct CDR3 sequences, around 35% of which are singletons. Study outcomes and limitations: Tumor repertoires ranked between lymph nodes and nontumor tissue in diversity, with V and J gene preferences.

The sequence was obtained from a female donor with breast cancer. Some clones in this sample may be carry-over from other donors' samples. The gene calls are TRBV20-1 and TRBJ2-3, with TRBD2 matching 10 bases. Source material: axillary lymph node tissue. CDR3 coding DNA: TGCAGTCGAGCGGGAGGGCCAACGAATACGCAGTATTTT. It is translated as CSRAGGPTNTQYF.